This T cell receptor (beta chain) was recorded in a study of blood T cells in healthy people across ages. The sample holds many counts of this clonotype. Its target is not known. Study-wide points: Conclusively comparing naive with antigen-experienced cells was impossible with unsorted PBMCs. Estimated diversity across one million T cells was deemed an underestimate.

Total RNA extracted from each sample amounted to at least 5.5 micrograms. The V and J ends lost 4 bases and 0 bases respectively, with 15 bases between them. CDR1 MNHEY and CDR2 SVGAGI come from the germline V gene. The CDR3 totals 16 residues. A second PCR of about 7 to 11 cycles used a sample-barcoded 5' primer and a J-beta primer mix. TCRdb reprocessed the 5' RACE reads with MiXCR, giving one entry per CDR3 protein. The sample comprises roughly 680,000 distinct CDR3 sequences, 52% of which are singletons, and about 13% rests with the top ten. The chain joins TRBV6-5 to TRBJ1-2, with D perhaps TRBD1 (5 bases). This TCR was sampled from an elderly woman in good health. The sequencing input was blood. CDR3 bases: TGTGCCAGCAGTTTAAACCCGACAGCGGCTAACTATGGCTACACCTTC. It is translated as CASSLNPTAANYGYTF.